The clone carrying this T cell receptor beta chain was recorded many times. These data are taken from a study of human T cells and chemical hapten exposure. The sample's time point: healthy volunteer bleed at 2 weeks. The starting material, unfractionated whole blood, was used for total RNA extraction. The CDR3 is 14 residues long. V was shortened by 4 bases and J by 0 bases, with 10 bases between the two germline ends. Germline-derived CDR1 and CDR2 are MNHNS and SASEGT. Each CDR3 protein gets one entry after TCRdb re-called the RACE reads with MiXCR. The sample carries about 45,000 distinct CDR3 sequences, roughly 4.2% recorded once.

The genes are TRBV6-1 and TRBJ2-7, with a tentative D call TRBD2 (5 bases). This clonotype originated in a human donor in good health. Some clones in this sample may be carry-over from other donors' samples. The sample comprised whole blood. CDR3 sequence (DNA): TGTGCCAGCAGTGTGGAGGCGGGCTCCTACGAGCAGTACTTC. Its translation: CASSVEAGSYEQYF.